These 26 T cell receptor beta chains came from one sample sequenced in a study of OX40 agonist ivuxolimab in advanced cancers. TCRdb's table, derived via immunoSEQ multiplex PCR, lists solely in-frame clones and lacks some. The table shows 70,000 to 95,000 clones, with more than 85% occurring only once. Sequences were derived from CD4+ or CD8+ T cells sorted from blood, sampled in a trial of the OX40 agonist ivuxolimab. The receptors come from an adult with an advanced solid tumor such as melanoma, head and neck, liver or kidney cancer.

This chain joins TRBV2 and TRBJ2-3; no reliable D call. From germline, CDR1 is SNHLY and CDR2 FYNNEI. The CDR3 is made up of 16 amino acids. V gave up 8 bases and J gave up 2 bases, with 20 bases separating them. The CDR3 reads CASVLGLSLPTDTQYF. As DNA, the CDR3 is TGTGCCAGCGTCTTGGGGTTAAGCCTCCCCACAGATACGCAGTATTTT.

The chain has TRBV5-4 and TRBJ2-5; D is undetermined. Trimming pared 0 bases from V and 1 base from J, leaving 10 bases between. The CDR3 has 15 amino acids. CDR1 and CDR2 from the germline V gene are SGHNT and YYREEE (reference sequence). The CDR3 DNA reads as TGTGCCAGCAGCTTGGATGGTAGGACCCAAGAGACCCAGTACTTC. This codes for CASSLDGRTQETQYF.

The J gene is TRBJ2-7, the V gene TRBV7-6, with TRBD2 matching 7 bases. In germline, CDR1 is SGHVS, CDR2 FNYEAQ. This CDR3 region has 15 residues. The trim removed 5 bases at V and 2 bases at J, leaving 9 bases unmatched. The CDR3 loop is CASSAGTTNTYEQYF. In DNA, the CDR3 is TGTGCCAGCAGCGCCGGGACTACAAATACCTACGAGCAGTACTTC. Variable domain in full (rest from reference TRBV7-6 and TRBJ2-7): GAGVSQSPRYKVTKRGQDVALRCDPISGHVSLYWYRQALGQGPEFLTYFNYEAQQDKSGLPNDRFSAERPEGSISTLTIQRTEQRDSAMYRCASSAGTTNTYEQYFGPGTRLTVT.

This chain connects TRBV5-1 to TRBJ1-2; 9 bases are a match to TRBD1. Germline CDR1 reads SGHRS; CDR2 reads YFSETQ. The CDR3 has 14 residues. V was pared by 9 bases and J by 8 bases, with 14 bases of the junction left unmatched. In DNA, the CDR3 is TGCGCCACCCGTACCGGGACAGGGAGCCCGGGCTACACCTTC. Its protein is CATRTGTGSPGYTF.

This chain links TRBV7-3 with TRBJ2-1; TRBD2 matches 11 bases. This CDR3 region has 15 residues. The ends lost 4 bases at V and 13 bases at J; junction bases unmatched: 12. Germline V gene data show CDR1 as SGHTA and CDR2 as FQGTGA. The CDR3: CASSSPGLAEGVQFF. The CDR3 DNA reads TGTGCCAGCAGCTCGCCGGGACTAGCGGAGGGGGTCCAGTTCTTC.

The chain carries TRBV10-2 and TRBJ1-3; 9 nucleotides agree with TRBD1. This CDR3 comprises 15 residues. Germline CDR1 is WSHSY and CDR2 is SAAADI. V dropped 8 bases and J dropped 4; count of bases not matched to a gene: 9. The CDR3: CASAAGTGSGNTIYF. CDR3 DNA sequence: TGCGCCAGCGCTGCCGGGACAGGGTCGGGAAACACCATATATTTT.

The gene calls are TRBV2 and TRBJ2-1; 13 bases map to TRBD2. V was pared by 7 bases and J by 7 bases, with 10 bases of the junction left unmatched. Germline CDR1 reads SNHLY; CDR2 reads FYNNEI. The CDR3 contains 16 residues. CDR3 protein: CASKATPGLAGNEQFF. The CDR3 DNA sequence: TGTGCCAGCAAGGCAACACCGGGACTAGCGGGAAATGAGCAGTTCTTC.

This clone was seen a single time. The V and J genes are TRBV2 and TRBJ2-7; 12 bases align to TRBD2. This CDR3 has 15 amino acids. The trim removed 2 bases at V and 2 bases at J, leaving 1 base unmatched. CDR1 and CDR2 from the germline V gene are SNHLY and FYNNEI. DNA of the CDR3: TGTGCCAGCAGTGAAAGACTAGCGGGAGCCTACGAGCAGTACTTC. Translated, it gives CASSERLAGAYEQYF.

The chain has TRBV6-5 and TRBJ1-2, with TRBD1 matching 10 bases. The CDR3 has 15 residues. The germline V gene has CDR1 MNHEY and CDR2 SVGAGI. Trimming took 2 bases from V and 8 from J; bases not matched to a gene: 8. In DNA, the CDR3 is TGTGCCAGCAGTTACACCTTAGGACAGGGGGAAGGCTACACCTTC. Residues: CASSYTLGQGEGYTF.

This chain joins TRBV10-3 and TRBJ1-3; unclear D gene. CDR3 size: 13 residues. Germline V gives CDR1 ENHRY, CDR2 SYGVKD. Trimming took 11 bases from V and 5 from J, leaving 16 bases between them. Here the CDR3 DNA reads TGTGCCCCTCAGGCCGTGTCGCGAAACACCATATATTTT. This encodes CAPQAVSRNTIYF.

Written as DNA, the CDR3 is TGTGCCAGCAGCGGGACCATCCTCGGGAATGAGCAGTTCTTC. Translation gives CASSGTILGNEQFF. The chain combines TRBV9 with TRBJ2-1, with no clear D. The germline V gene encodes CDR1 SGDLS and CDR2 YYNGEE. The CDR3 runs 14 residues. V shed 3 bases and J shed 7 bases, with 14 bases lying between them.

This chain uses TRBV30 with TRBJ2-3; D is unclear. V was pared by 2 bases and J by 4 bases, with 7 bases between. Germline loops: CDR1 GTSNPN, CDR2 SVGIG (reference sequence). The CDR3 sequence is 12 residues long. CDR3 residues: CAWSHGSDTQYF. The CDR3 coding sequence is TGTGCCTGGAGTCATGGGTCAGATACGCAGTATTTT.

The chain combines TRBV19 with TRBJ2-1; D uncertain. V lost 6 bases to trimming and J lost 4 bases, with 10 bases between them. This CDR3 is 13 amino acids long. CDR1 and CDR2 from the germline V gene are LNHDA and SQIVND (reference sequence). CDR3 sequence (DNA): TGTGCCAGTAGGGGAACCGCATACAATGAGCAGTTCTTC. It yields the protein CASRGTAYNEQFF. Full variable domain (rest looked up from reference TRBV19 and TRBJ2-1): DGGITQSPKYLFRKEGQNVTLSCEQNLNHDAMYWYRQDPGQGLRLIYYSQIVNDFQKGDIAEGYSVSREKKESFPLTVTSAQKNPTAFYLCASRGTAYNEQFFGPGTRLTVL.

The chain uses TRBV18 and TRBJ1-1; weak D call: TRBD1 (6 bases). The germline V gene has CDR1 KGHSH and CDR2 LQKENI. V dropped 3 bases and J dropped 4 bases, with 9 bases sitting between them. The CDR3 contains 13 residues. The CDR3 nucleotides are TGTGCCAGCTCACCTACGGGGGCCACTGAAGCTTTCTTT. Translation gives CASSPTGATEAFF.

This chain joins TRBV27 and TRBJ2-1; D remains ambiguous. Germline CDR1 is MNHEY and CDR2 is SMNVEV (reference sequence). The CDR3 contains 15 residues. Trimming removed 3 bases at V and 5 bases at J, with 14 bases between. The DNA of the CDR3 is TGTGCCAGCAGTTTCTCCTGGCGAGGACACAATGAGCAGTTCTTC. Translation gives CASSFSWRGHNEQFF.

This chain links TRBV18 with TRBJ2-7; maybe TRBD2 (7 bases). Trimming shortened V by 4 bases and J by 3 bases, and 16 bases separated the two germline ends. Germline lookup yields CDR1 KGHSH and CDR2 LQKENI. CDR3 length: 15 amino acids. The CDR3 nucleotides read TGTGCCAGCTCACGAGGGAGGGGGGGGAGCTACGAGCAGTACTTC. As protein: CASSRGRGGSYEQYF.

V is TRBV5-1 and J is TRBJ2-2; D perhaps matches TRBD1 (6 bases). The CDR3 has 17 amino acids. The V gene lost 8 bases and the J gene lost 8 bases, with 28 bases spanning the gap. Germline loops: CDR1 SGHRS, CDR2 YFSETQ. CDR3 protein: CARQAWNSRKQGGELFF. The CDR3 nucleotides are TGCGCCAGACAAGCTTGGAATTCAAGGAAACAGGGAGGGGAGCTGTTTTTT.

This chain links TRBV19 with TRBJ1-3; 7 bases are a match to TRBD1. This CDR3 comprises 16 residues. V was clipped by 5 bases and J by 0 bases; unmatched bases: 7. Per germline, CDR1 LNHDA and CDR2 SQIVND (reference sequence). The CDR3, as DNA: TGTGCCAGTAGTCCACAGGGGCCATACTCTGGAAACACCATATATTTT. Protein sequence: CASSPQGPYSGNTIYF.

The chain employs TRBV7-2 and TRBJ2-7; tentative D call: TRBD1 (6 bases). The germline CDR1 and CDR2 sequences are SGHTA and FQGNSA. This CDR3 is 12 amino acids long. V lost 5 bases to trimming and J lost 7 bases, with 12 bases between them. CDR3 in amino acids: CASSADSWEQYF. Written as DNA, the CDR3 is TGTGCCAGCAGCGCGGACAGTTGGGAGCAGTACTTC. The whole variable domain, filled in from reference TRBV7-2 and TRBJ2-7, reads GAGVSQSPSNKVTEKGKDVELRCDPISGHTALYWYRQSLGQGLEFLIYFQGNSAPDKSGLPSDRFSAERTGGSVSTLTIQRTQQEDSAVYLCASSADSWEQYFGPGTRLTVT.

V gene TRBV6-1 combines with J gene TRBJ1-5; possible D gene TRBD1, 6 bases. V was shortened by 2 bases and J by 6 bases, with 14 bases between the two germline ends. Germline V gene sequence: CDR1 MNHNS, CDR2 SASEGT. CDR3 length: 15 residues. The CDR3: CASSETGGRGQPQHF. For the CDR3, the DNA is TGTGCCAGCAGTGAAACCGGGGGCCGGGGTCAGCCCCAGCATTTT.

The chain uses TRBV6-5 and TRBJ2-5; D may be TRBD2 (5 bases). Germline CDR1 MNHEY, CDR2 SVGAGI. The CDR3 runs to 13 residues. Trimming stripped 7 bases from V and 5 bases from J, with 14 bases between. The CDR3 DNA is TGTGCCAGCAAGAAACCGGGGATGGAGACCCAGTACTTC. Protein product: CASKKPGMETQYF.

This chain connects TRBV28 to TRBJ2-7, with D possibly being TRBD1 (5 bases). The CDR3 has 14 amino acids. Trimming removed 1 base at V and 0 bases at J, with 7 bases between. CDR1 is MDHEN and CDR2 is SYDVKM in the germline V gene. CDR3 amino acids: CASSLLDNSYEQYF. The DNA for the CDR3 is TGTGCCAGCAGTTTATTGGACAACTCCTACGAGCAGTACTTC.

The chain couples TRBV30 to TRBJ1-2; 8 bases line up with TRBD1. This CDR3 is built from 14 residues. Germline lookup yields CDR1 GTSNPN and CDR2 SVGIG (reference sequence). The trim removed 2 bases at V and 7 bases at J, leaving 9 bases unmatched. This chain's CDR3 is CAWSSGQGGSGYTF. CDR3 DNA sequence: TGTGCCTGGAGTTCCGGACAGGGAGGTAGTGGCTACACCTTC.

The CDR3 loop reads CASSFDRVVDEQYF. The DNA for the CDR3 is TGTGCCAGCAGCTTTGACAGGGTCGTCGACGAGCAGTACTTC. V and J are TRBV7-2 and TRBJ2-7; TRBD1 agrees at 7 bases. Trimming removed 3 bases from V and 5 bases from J; junction bases left unmatched: 7. Germline V gene data show CDR1 as SGHTA and CDR2 as FQGNSA. The CDR3 loop spans 14 amino acids.

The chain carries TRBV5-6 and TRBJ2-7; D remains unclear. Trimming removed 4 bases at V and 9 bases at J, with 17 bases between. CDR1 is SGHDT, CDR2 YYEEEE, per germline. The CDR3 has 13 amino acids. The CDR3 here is CASSLVSFDVQYF. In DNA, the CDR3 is TGTGCCAGCAGCCTCGTCTCCTTTGATGTGCAGTACTTC.

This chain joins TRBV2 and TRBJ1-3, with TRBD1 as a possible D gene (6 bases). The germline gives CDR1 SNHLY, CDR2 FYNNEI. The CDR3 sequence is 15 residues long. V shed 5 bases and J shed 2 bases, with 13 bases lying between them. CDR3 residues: CASSSTTGAGNTIYF. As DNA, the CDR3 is TGTGCCAGCAGTTCGACGACAGGAGCTGGAAACACCATATATTTT.